The 27 T cell receptor beta chains listed next were all sequenced from one sample in a study of T cells in Graves' hyperthyroidism and ophthalmopathy. TCR beta CDR3 region amplification was performed from RNA transcripts. The HTBI primer set served for first-round RT-PCR of the TCR CDR3. Each CDR3 protein is one row after TCRdb ran MiXCR on the multiplex PCR reads. The sample consists of about 270,000 distinct CDR3 sequences, around 26% of them appearing once. Sequencing input: blood. The receptors derive from a woman aged 40 to 55 with Graves' ophthalmopathy.

This clonotype was counted ten times or more. This chain uses TRBV5-1 with TRBJ2-6, with D unresolved. Germline V CDR1 and CDR2: SGHRS, YFSETQ. The V gene lost 9 bases and the J gene lost 0 bases, with 7 bases spanning the gap. This CDR3 contains 13 residues. CDR3 DNA: TGCGCCACCTCGACCTCTGGGGCCAACGTCCTGACTTTC. Translating it yields CATSTSGANVLTF.

This clonotype was counted at least ten times. This CDR3 is CASSWGHRGGNQPQHF. CDR3 sequence (DNA): TGTGCCAGCAGTTGGGGCCACAGGGGAGGTAATCAGCCCCAGCATTTT. The chain combines TRBV28 with TRBJ1-5, with 7 bases that match TRBD1. The CDR3 loop spans 16 amino acids. Germline CDR1 is MDHEN and CDR2 is SYDVKM. Trimming removed 4 bases from V and 4 bases from J; junction bases left unmatched: 10.

This clonotype was observed at least ten times. J is TRBJ2-7 and V is TRBV20-1, with 12 bases lining up with TRBD2. The germline CDR1 and CDR2 sequences are DFQATT and SNEGSKA (reference sequence). V dropped 6 bases and J dropped 2; count of bases not matched to a gene: 5. The CDR3 contains 14 residues. CDR3 protein: CSASRTSGAYEQYF. DNA of the CDR3: TGCAGTGCCTCCCGGACTAGCGGGGCCTACGAGCAGTACTTC.

The chain joins TRBV28 to TRBJ1-5; a weak D match, TRBD1 (5 bases). Trimming took 5 bases from V and 5 from J, leaving 19 bases between them. Germline assignment: CDR1 MDHEN and CDR2 SYDVKM. This CDR3 region has 16 residues. CDR3 in amino acids: CASSILAGLNYQPQHF. The CDR3 DNA sequence: TGTGCCAGCAGTATCCTTGCGGGACTCAACTATCAGCCCCAGCATTTT. The full variable domain, in which reference TRBV28 and TRBJ1-5 provide the parts outside the CDR3, is DVKVTQSSRYLVKRTGEKVFLECVQDMDHENMFWYRQDPGLGLRLIYFSYDVKMKEKGDIPEGYSVSREKKERFSLILESASTNQTSMYLCASSILAGLNYQPQHFGDGTRLSIL.

This clonotype has at least ten counts. The chain joins TRBV28 to TRBJ1-5, with D possibly matching TRBD1 (5 bases). This CDR3 has 16 residues. Looked up from germline, CDR1 is MDHEN and CDR2 is SYDVKM. V lost 6 bases to trimming and J lost 2 bases, with 17 bases between them. The CDR3 is CASRSRGAMGNQPQHF. DNA for the CDR3: TGTGCCAGCAGATCCCGCGGGGCGATGGGCAATCAGCCCCAGCATTTT.

As concerns this clonotype: This may stem from a read error, because a much larger clone lies one nucleotide away. The missing conserved phenylalanine or tryptophan at the end of this CDR3 makes a read error likely. The gene calls are TRBV5-1 and TRBJ2-7; possibly TRBD1 for D (6 bases). Per germline, CDR1 SGHRS and CDR2 YFSETQ. The CDR3 is 15 amino acids. Trimming stripped 0 bases from V and 6 bases from J, with 16 bases between. This chain's CDR3 is CASSLDRATSGEQYY. Written as DNA, the CDR3 is TGCGCCAGCAGCTTGGACAGGGCGACGTCTGGCGAGCAGTACTAC.

V is TRBV6-5 and J is TRBJ2-7, with D possibly being TRBD1 or TRBD2 (5 bases each). CDR3 length: 14 amino acids. CDR1 is MNHEY and CDR2 is SVGAGI in the germline V gene. Trimming removed 0 bases from V and 2 bases from J, with 8 bases in between. CDR3 loop: CASSYSGTPYEQYF. The DNA of the CDR3 is TGTGCCAGCAGTTACTCGGGGACCCCCTACGAGCAGTACTTC.

This clonotype was counted at least ten times. The chain employs TRBV12-3 or TRBV12-4 and TRBJ1-3; no clear D. The CDR3 runs 14 residues. V lost 3 bases and J lost 0, with 6 bases in between. The CDR3 region has the DNA TGTGCCAGCAGTTTCGAGCTCTCTGGAAACACCATATATTTT. Translation: CASSFELSGNTIYF.

This clonotype appeared many times. The chain is built from TRBV28 and TRBJ2-7; 7 bases line up with TRBD2. The CDR3 spans 17 residues. Germline CDR1 reads MDHEN; CDR2 reads SYDVKM. Trimming cost V 6 bases and J 9 bases; bases outside gene matches: 23. The CDR3 sequence: CASSPGGLGGDWGRQYF. CDR3 in DNA: TGTGCCAGCAGCCCCGGGGGGTTAGGAGGGGACTGGGGTAGGCAGTACTTC.

This clonotype was picked up many times. V and J are TRBV2 and TRBJ1-1; D is unclear. The V end lost 4 bases, the J end lost 2 bases, and 5 bases lay between the germline ends. CDR1 SNHLY and CDR2 FYNNEI come from the germline V gene. The CDR3 consists of 12 residues. This chain's CDR3 is CASSVSNTEAFF. The CDR3 nucleotides read TGTGCCAGCAGTGTGAGTAACACTGAAGCTTTCTTT.

The V call is TRBV3-1, the J call TRBJ1-5; a possible D gene is TRBD1 (5 bases). This CDR3 is built from 15 residues. Trimming cost V 3 bases and J 7 bases, with 16 bases left between them. The germline V gene encodes CDR1 LGHDT and CDR2 YNNKEL (reference sequence). This CDR3 is CASSHSDRPGQPQHF. In DNA, the CDR3 is TGTGCCAGCAGCCACTCCGACAGACCTGGCCAGCCCCAGCATTTT.

The chain recombines TRBV28 with TRBJ2-4; 8 positions agree with TRBD1. The CDR3 has 15 residues. After removal of 4 bases from V and 5 bases from J, the junction contained 7 bases not matched to a gene. Germline V gene data show CDR1 as MDHEN and CDR2 as SYDVKM. As DNA, the CDR3 is TGTGCCAGCAGTTCAATCGGACAGGGCCAAAACATTCAGTACTTC. It translates to CASSSIGQGQNIQYF.

This clonotype was recorded at least ten times. The chain is built from TRBV4-1 and TRBJ1-2; D is undetermined. Germline V gives CDR1 MGHRA, CDR2 YSYEKL. V was cut by 8 bases and J by 2 bases, with 15 bases left in between. The CDR3 is 14 residues long. The chain's CDR3 is CASADRRRNYGYTF. CDR3 sequence (DNA): TGCGCCAGCGCGGACCGCCGGCGGAACTATGGCTACACCTTC.

J is TRBJ1-3 and V is TRBV6-1; D possibly corresponds to TRBD1 (6 bases). With 6 bases removed from V and 8 bases from J, the gap between germline ends came to 23 bases. Germline CDR1 and CDR2: MNHNS and SASEGT. The CDR3 loop spans 16 amino acids. The CDR3 DNA follows: TGTGCCAGCAGCGTCAGCTGGGACACGCGGGGGGACACCATATATTTT. Its protein product is CASSVSWDTRGDTIYF.

Turning to this clonotype: This is likely a read error, given that the CDR3 carries no conserved phenylalanine or tryptophan at its end. The gene calls are TRBV9 and TRBJ1-5; 11 bases align to TRBD1. This CDR3 has 15 amino acids. Germline V gene lookup returns CDR1 SGDLS and CDR2 YYNGEE. V lost 3 bases and J lost 6; bases outside the gene matches: 5. In DNA form, the CDR3 reads TGTGCCAGCAGCGGGACCGGGACAGGGGGTCAGCCCCAGCATTAT. Amino acid sequence: CASSGTGTGGQPQHY.

This clonotype was picked up many times. The gene calls are TRBV19 and TRBJ1-5, with D possibly being TRBD1 (5 bases). The CDR3 has 16 residues. Trimming removed 6 bases from V and 0 bases from J, with 15 bases in between. Germline V gives CDR1 LNHDA, CDR2 SQIVND (reference sequence). The CDR3 nucleotides are TGTGCCAGTAGCGGGACGGTGGTTTTTAGCAATCAGCCCCAGCATTTT. Protein: CASSGTVVFSNQPQHF.

At least ten counts were recorded for this clonotype. This chain uses TRBV28 with TRBJ2-2, with D possibly matching TRBD1 (6 bases). Germline CDR1 reads MDHEN; CDR2 reads SYDVKM. The germline V and J ends were trimmed by 6 bases and 0 bases, with 17 bases remaining between them. CDR3 length: 17 residues. The CDR3 region has the DNA TGTGCCAGCAGCTGGGGGCTATTGAGGTCGAACACCGGGGAGCTGTTTTTT. Residues: CASSWGLLRSNTGELFF.

This chain joins TRBV30 and TRBJ1-1, with D possibly matching TRBD1 (6 bases). CDR1 GTSNPN and CDR2 SVGIG come from the germline V gene (reference sequence). The ends were cut back, 7 bases at V and 1 base at J, with 16 bases in the middle. The CDR3 has 14 residues. The CDR3 here is CAFDPGHTNTEAFF. In DNA form, the CDR3 reads TGTGCCTTCGACCCGGGACACACGAACACTGAAGCTTTCTTT. Drawing the rest from reference TRBV30 and TRBJ1-1, the complete variable domain is SQTIHQWPATLVQPVGSPLSLECTVEGTSNPNLYWYRQAAGRGLQLLFYSVGIGQISSEVPQNLSASRPQDRQFILSSKKLLLSDSGFYLCAFDPGHTNTEAFFGQGTRLTVV.

This clonotype was observed a few times. DNA of the CDR3: TGTGCCAGCAGCCCTAGGATAAAACTCAGGGGCCAGAACACTGAAGCTTTCTTT. Residues: CASSPRIKLRGQNTEAFF. The gene calls are TRBV11-2 and TRBJ1-1, with D possibly matching TRBD1 (6 bases). V was shortened by 5 bases and J by 1 base, with 23 bases between the two germline ends. The V gene's germline CDR1 is SGHAT and CDR2 FQNNGV. The CDR3 extends over 18 amino acids.

This clonotype was detected many times. This chain joins TRBV29-1 and TRBJ2-7, with D possibly being TRBD1 (6 bases). V lost 3 bases and J 3 bases, leaving 9 bases between the germline ends. Germline assignment: CDR1 SQVTM and CDR2 ANQGSEA. CDR3 length: 12 residues. DNA of the CDR3: TGCAGCGTTGAGAAGGACAGCTACGAGCAGTACTTC. This sequence encodes CSVEKDSYEQYF.

This clonotype was counted at least ten times. The gene calls are TRBV20-1 and TRBJ2-5, with 13 nucleotides matching TRBD2. The ends lost 1 base at V and 5 bases at J; junction bases unmatched: 4. The length of the CDR3 is 15 residues. The germline V gene has CDR1 DFQATT and CDR2 SNEGSKA (reference sequence). CDR3 sequence (DNA): TGCAGTGCTAGAGTACTAGCGGGAGGGAGGGAGACCCAGTACTTC. Translated: CSARVLAGGRETQYF.

The V gene is TRBV6-2 or TRBV6-3, the J gene TRBJ1-6; TRBD1 might be the D (5 bases). This CDR3 is built from 15 residues. V was cut by 6 bases and J by 8 bases, with 17 bases left in between. Germline V gives CDR1 MNHEY, CDR2 SVGEGT. DNA for the CDR3: TGTGCCAGCAGACCGCCGGAGGGGAAATATTCACCCCTCCACTTT. Its protein is CASRPPEGKYSPLHF.

This rearrangement joins TRBV12-3 or TRBV12-4 to TRBJ1-1; D is ambiguous. V was shortened by 3 bases and J by 4 bases, with 9 bases between the two germline ends. The CDR3 has 13 amino acids. The CDR3 sequence is CASSLKWGTEAFF. The CDR3 nucleotides are TGTGCCAGCAGTTTGAAGTGGGGCACTGAAGCTTTCTTT.

Ten or more counts support this clonotype. The chain uses TRBV5-1 and TRBJ2-5, with D possibly being TRBD1 (6 bases). This CDR3 contains 14 residues. Germline lookup yields CDR1 SGHRS and CDR2 YFSETQ. Trimming shortened V by 4 bases and J by 0 bases, and 10 bases separated the two germline ends. Here the CDR3 DNA reads TGCGCCAGCAGCCAATGGACAGACCAAGAGACCCAGTACTTC. Translation gives CASSQWTDQETQYF.

In its sample, this clonotype was seen many times. The chain links TRBV28 to TRBJ2-7; D is uncertain. CDR3 length: 14 amino acids. V was pared by 1 base and J by 5 bases, with 12 bases between. CDR1 MDHEN and CDR2 SYDVKM come from the germline V gene. CDR3 in DNA: TGTGCCAGCAGTTTATCCCTCGGGCAGCACGAGCAGTACTTC. Its translation is CASSLSLGQHEQYF.

This clonotype was observed at least ten times. V is TRBV4-1 and J is TRBJ2-7; D is unclear. Trimming shortened V by 1 base and J by 3 bases, and 10 bases separated the two germline ends. This CDR3 has 14 residues. Looked up from germline, CDR1 is MGHRA and CDR2 is YSYEKL. CDR3 region: CASSQGRPLYEQYF. The CDR3, as DNA: TGCGCCAGCAGCCAAGGTAGACCCCTCTACGAGCAGTACTTC.

Turning to this clonotype: This may arise from a read error, as a much more abundant clone is one base away. This sequence joins TRBV7-6 and TRBJ2-2; 10 bases are a match to TRBD1. Germline-derived CDR1 and CDR2 are SGHVS and FNYEAQ. V lost 7 bases, J lost 5 bases, and 13 bases stayed unmatched. The CDR3 covers 17 residues. The CDR3, as DNA: TGTGCCAGCATCCTGCCCGGGGGGACAGGGGATACCGGGGAGCTGTTTTTT. Protein sequence: CASILPGGTGDTGELFF. Combining the CDR3 with reference TRBV7-6 and TRBJ2-2 gives the whole variable domain GAGVSQSPRYKVTKRGQDVALRCDPISGHVSLYWYRQALGQGPEFLTYFNYEAQQDKSGLPNDRFSAERPEGSISTLTIQRTEQRDSAMYRCASILPGGTGDTGELFFGEGSRLTVL.